This T cell receptor beta chain comes out of a study of T cell repertoires in cytomegalovirus infection. Each CDR3 protein is one row after TCRdb ran MiXCR on the reads. The sample has about 600,000 distinct CDR3 sequences; approximately 24% are singletons. V gave up 4 bases and J gave up 1 base, with 12 bases separating them. Germline-derived CDR1 and CDR2 are SGHRS and YFSETQ. The CDR3 runs to 14 residues. The rearrangement links TRBV5-1 to TRBJ2-7; weak D call: TRBD1 (6 bases). This TCR was sampled from a human donor in good health (CMV status not recorded). Some clones in this sample may be carry-over from other donors' samples. Specimen: CD8+ T cells from PBMCs. CDR3 amino acids: CASSRQADSYEQYF. The CDR3 DNA reads as TGCGCCAGCAGCCGACAGGCCGATTCCTACGAGCAGTACTTC.